Below are 30 T cell receptor beta chains sequenced from a single sample in a study of CD8+ T cells in alopecia areata. The sequencing template was cDNA reverse transcribed from extracted RNA. Some clones are missing from TCRdb's copy, which holds only in-frame ones; the method was immunoSEQ multiplex PCR. Captured here are approximately 300,000 clones, none seen once; the top ten comprise more than 0.95%. A panel of CD4, CD8alpha, NKG2D, NKG2ACE and other markers served to sort pooled cutaneous lymph node cells. Specimen: CD4+ T cells sorted from a lymph node. These receptors originate from a C3H/HeJ mouse with alopecia areata. MHC haplotype here: H2-k.

There are a few counts of this clone. The gene symbols are mouse symbols. The CDR3 end is not reached by the read, which stops 4 residues before it; the germline J gene fills it in. This chain connects TRBV31 to TRBJ2-7, with 7 nucleotides matching TRBD1. In germline, CDR1 is GKSSPN, CDR2 SITVG. This CDR3 is 14 amino acids long. V lost 3 bases, J lost 0 bases, and 5 bases stayed unmatched. CDR3 DNA, as far as it was read: TGTGCCTGGAGCCCAGACAGGGCCTCCTAT. Its translation is CAWSPDRASY. The whole CDR3 protein is CAWSPDRASYEQYF.

With regard to this clone: The gene names given are mouse names. The read finishes 4 residues shy of the CDR3 end, and the germline J gene is used to complete it. J is TRBJ1-2 and V is TRBV12-1; the D gene is possibly TRBD1 (5 bases). Germline V lookup: CDR1 SGHSN, CDR2 HYEKVE. The CDR3 loop spans 13 amino acids. With 2 bases removed from V and 0 bases from J, the gap between germline ends came to 6 bases. The CDR3 DNA, read in part, is TGTGCCAGCTCTCGACAGTCAAACTCC. Residues: CASSRQSNS. The full CDR3 reads CASSRQSNSDYTF.

Remarks on this clone: Any gene name here is a mouse gene name. The read terminates 4 residues ahead of where the CDR3 ends, so the germline J gene completes it. The genes are TRBV31 and TRBJ2-4; 11 bases fit TRBD2. The CDR3 extends over 16 amino acids. With 0 bases clipped from V and 3 bases from J, the junction kept 5 bases outside the gene matches. The germline V gene has CDR1 GKSSPN and CDR2 SITVG. The DNA read from the CDR3 is TGTGCCTGGAGTCTAGTAACTGGGGGGGCCCAAAAC. Protein: CAWSLVTGGAQN. The CDR3 in its entirety is CAWSLVTGGAQNTLYF.

This clone was counted at least ten times. Each gene name is a mouse one. The CDR3 extends 4 residues past the end of the read, so its final part is completed from the germline J gene. Other DNA sequences in this specimen translate into the identical CDR3. V and J are TRBV13-1 and TRBJ1-2, with 7 bases that match TRBD1. This CDR3 has 13 amino acids. Germline trimming cut 3 bases from V and 4 bases from J; bases unmatched to any gene: 3. Germline CDR1 and CDR2: NSHNY and SYGAGN. The sequenced part of the CDR3 DNA is TGTGCCAGCAGTGGGACAGGCGCCTCC. This gives the protein CASSGTGAS. The CDR3 reads in full as CASSGTGASDYTF.

This clone was found a few times. Genes here carry mouse names. The read ends 4 residues early relative to the CDR3; the germline J gene fills the gap. V is TRBV13-3 and J is TRBJ2-1; D is perhaps TRBD2 (6 bases). This CDR3 spans 14 amino acids. Trimming pared 0 bases from V and 4 bases from J, leaving 8 bases between. Germline CDR1 NNHDY, CDR2 SYVADS. The CDR3 bases that were read are TGTGCCAGCAGTGATGAGGGACTATATGCT. Its protein product is CASSDEGLYA. The whole CDR3 region reads CASSDEGLYAEQFF.

Remarks on this clone: The genes and germline here are from mouse. Coverage ceases 4 residues before the CDR3 finishes, and the germline J gene fills in the end. The same CDR3 can be traced to other DNA sequences in this sample. This chain links TRBV5 with TRBJ2-1, with TRBD1 identical over 9 bases. Germline CDR1 is LGHNA and CDR2 is YNLKQL (reference sequence). V lost 4 bases to trimming and J lost 4 bases; unmatched junction nucleotides: 2. The CDR3 has 14 amino acids. The sequenced part of the CDR3 DNA is TGTGCCAGCAGCCCAGGGACAGGGTATGCT. Translating it yields CASSPGTGYA. The whole CDR3 region reads CASSPGTGYAEQFF.

This clone was detected only a few times. Gene names refer to mouse genes. The read comes to an end 4 residues before the CDR3 does, leaving the germline J gene to fill in the end. Distinct nucleotide sequences in the sample also encode this CDR3. V is TRBV13-2 and J is TRBJ1-2; D may be TRBD1 (5 bases). V lost 0 bases to trimming and J lost 0 bases, with 6 bases between them. This CDR3 is 14 amino acids long. Germline V gene sequence: CDR1 NNHNN, CDR2 SYGAGS (reference sequence). CDR3 bases read: TGTGCCAGCGGTGATGGGACATCAAACTCC. It is translated as CASGDGTSNS. The complete CDR3 protein is CASGDGTSNSDYTF.

On this clone: Any gene name here is a mouse gene name. The CDR3: CASSSLQGMDSDYTF. CDR3 DNA, as far as it was read: TGTGCCAGCAGTTCCTTACAGGGAATGGACTCC. This chain connects TRBV13-3 to TRBJ1-2; tentatively, D is TRBD1 (6 bases). The observed sequence ends 4 residues before the CDR3 terminus, with the missing tail filled in from the germline J gene. Germline V lookup: CDR1 NNHDY, CDR2 SYVADS. Trimming took 4 bases from V and 3 from J, leaving 16 bases between them. CDR3 size: 15 residues.

With regard to this clone: The germline and genes are mouse ones. Read coverage stops 4 residues before the CDR3 terminus; the germline J gene supplies the remainder. The gene calls are TRBV31 and TRBJ2-7, with D perhaps TRBD1 (6 bases). This CDR3 is built from 13 residues. In germline, CDR1 is GKSSPN, CDR2 SITVG. The V end lost 3 bases, the J end lost 3 bases, and 12 bases lay between the germline ends. CDR3 DNA, as far as it was read: TGTGCCTGGAGCCCTGGACAGTACTAT. Protein product: CAWSPGQYY. In full, the CDR3 reads CAWSPGQYYEQYF.

As for this clone: Genes and germline are mouse. Sequencing ends 4 residues short of the CDR3 end; the germline J gene provides the rest. V usage is TRBV13-3 and J usage is TRBJ1-2; possibly TRBD1 for D (5 bases). The germline gives CDR1 NNHDY, CDR2 SYVADS. The CDR3 spans 12 residues. Trimming shortened V by 4 bases and J by 3 bases, and 7 bases separated the two germline ends. The CDR3 bases that were read are TGTGCCAGCAGTTCAGGGTACTCC. As protein: CASSSGYS. The full CDR3 is CASSSGYSDYTF.

As regards this clone: Mouse gene names and germline throughout. The CDR3 goes on 4 residues after the read ends, and that part is filled in from the germline J gene. The same CDR3 arises from other DNA sequences in this sample as well. The chain employs TRBV1 and TRBJ2-7; 7 bases are shared with TRBD2. The CDR3 is 16 residues long. V was clipped by 1 base and J by 0 bases; unmatched bases: 6. CDR1 and CDR2 (germline): NSQYPW, LRSPGD (reference sequence). This chain's CDR3 is CTCSAGGGGSSYEQYF. CDR3 DNA (partial): TGCACCTGCAGTGCAGGGGGTGGGGGGAGCTCCTAT.

As concerns this clone: These gene names are mouse names. Sequencing ends 4 residues short of the CDR3 end; the germline J gene provides the rest. The J gene is TRBJ2-3, the V gene TRBV5; 10 positions agree with TRBD1. The junction had 4 bases not matched to a gene; V was cut back by 4 bases and J by 0 bases. CDR1 is LGHNA and CDR2 is YNLKQL in the germline V gene (reference sequence). The CDR3 covers 16 residues. The CDR3 sequence is CASSLDRGPSAETLYF. Partial CDR3 DNA: TGTGCCAGCAGCCTCGACAGGGGGCCGAGTGCAGAA.

Points on this clone: The listed genes are named as in mouse. The read comes to an end 4 residues before the CDR3 does, leaving the germline J gene to fill in the end. The V call is TRBV1, the J call TRBJ2-5; D is uncertain. The V end was cut by 4 bases, the J end by 1 base, with 6 bases between. The CDR3 is 13 residues long. Germline V gene data show CDR1 as NSQYPW and CDR2 as LRSPGD (reference sequence). The CDR3 sequence is CTCSDSYQDTQYF. The CDR3 DNA, read in part, is TGCACCTGCAGTGACAGCTACCAAGAC.

This clone was observed a few times. Here the gene names and germline are mouse. Read data end 4 residues before the CDR3 end; the end is taken from the germline J gene. The chain recombines TRBV5 with TRBJ2-7; 8 positions agree with TRBD2. Germline values: CDR1 LGHNA, CDR2 YNLKQL (reference sequence). There are 14 residues in the CDR3. The covered CDR3 bases are TGTGCCAGCAGCCCCCGGGGGGGCCTTTAT. Translating gives CASSPRGGLY. The CDR3 in its entirety is CASSPRGGLYEQYF.

In this sample, this clone turned up a few times. Genes and germline are mouse. Sequencing ends 4 residues short of the CDR3 end; the germline J gene provides the rest. V is TRBV13-1 and J is TRBJ2-1; 9 bases match TRBD2. CDR3 length: 15 residues. Germline values: CDR1 NSHNY, CDR2 SYGAGN. The chain's CDR3 is CASSGVGGARAEQFF. Partial CDR3 DNA: TGTGCCAGCAGTGGGGTTGGGGGGGCGAGGGCT.

As concerns this clone: Each gene name is a mouse one. Coverage ceases 4 residues before the CDR3 finishes, and the germline J gene fills in the end. This chain links TRBV13-1 with TRBJ2-5; TRBD2 matches at 8 bases. The ends lost 0 bases at V and 3 bases at J; junction bases unmatched: 6. There are 16 residues in the CDR3. CDR1 and CDR2 from the germline V gene are NSHNY and SYGAGN. CDR3 bases read: TGTGCCAGCAGTGATGTGGGGGGGGCGCGGCAAGAC. This codes for CASSDVGGARQD. The whole CDR3 protein reads CASSDVGGARQDTQYF.

Remarks on this clone: The listed genes are named as in mouse. The read comes to an end 4 residues before the CDR3 does, leaving the germline J gene to fill in the end. The chain combines TRBV14 with TRBJ1-2; possible D gene TRBD1, 5 bases. CDR3 length: 12 amino acids. CDR1 and CDR2 from the germline V gene are SGHDT and FRDEAV. Trimming shortened V by 4 bases and J by 2 bases, and 6 bases separated the two germline ends. This chain's CDR3 is CASSRQNSDYTF. Incomplete CDR3 DNA: TGTGCCAGCAGTCGACAGAACTCC.

Comments on this clone: Gene names denote mouse genes. Read data end 4 residues before the CDR3 end; the end is taken from the germline J gene. The chain recombines TRBV13-1 with TRBJ2-2; 8 positions match TRBD2. This CDR3 contains 17 residues. Germline assignment: CDR1 NSHNY and CDR2 SYGAGN. V was clipped by 3 bases and J by 0 bases; unmatched bases: 7. The CDR3 spells CASSGPLGGANTGQLYF. The CDR3 bases that were read are TGTGCCAGCAGTGGACCCCTGGGGGGAGCAAACACCGGG.

The table lists this clone with a few counts. Mouse gene names apply. The read stops 4 residues short of the end of the CDR3; the missing end is completed from the germline J gene. This chain uses TRBV31 with TRBJ2-5; TRBD2 agrees at 8 bases. Germline V CDR1 and CDR2: GKSSPN, SITVG. The CDR3 length is 14 residues. The CDR3 reads CAWSRGGGEDTQYF. CDR3 DNA (partial): TGTGCCTGGAGCCGGGGGGGCGGAGAAGAC.

Regarding this clone: Mouse names are used for the genes. The read terminates 4 residues before the CDR3 end, so the remaining end is supplied by the germline J gene. V is TRBV31 and J is TRBJ1-2; 8 bases are a match to TRBD1. Trimming removed 1 base from V and 0 bases from J; junction bases left unmatched: 7. The CDR3 totals 16 residues. Per the germline V gene, CDR1 is GKSSPN and CDR2 is SITVG. CDR3 bases read: TGTGCCTGGAGTCCCCAACGACAGGGGCCAAACTCC. It specifies CAWSPQRQGPNS. The complete CDR3 reads CAWSPQRQGPNSDYTF.

This clone was seen more than once but under ten times. The listed genes are named as in mouse. From the germline J gene comes the end of the CDR3, since the read stops 4 residues before it. The rearrangement uses TRBV13-1 and TRBJ2-4; TRBD2 aligns across 8 bases. Looked up from germline, CDR1 is NSHNY and CDR2 is SYGAGN. The length of the CDR3 is 13 residues. This chain's CDR3 is CASRTGGRNTLYF. The sequenced CDR3 bases are TGTGCCAGCAGAACTGGGGGAAGAAAC.

As concerns this clone: Here the gene names and germline are mouse. With the read ending 4 residues before the CDR3 end, the germline J gene is used to fill in that end. The chain links TRBV1 to TRBJ1-1, with 12 bases aligning to TRBD1. In germline, CDR1 is NSQYPW, CDR2 LRSPGD (reference sequence). The CDR3 runs 13 residues. CDR3 bases read: TGCACCTGCAGTGGGGACAGGGGGCAA. Translating gives CTCSGDRGQ. The entire CDR3 is CTCSGDRGQEVFF.

This clone occurred a few times. The gene names here belong to mouse. The observed sequence ends 4 residues before the CDR3 terminus, with the missing tail filled in from the germline J gene. The rearrangement uses TRBV17 and TRBJ1-2, with 7 bases aligning to TRBD1. The CDR3 loop spans 14 amino acids. The ends lost 1 base at V and 2 bases at J; junction bases unmatched: 1. CDR1 is MNHDT and CDR2 is YYDKIL in the germline V gene. The CDR3 sequence: CASSRVQGNSDYTF. Incomplete CDR3 DNA: TGTGCTAGCAGTAGAGTACAGGGGAACTCC.

Regarding this clone: Here the gene names and germline are mouse. With the read ending 4 residues before the CDR3 end, the germline J gene is used to fill in that end. The chain combines TRBV5 with TRBJ2-1; 9 positions agree with TRBD1. Germline CDR1 reads LGHNA; CDR2 reads YNLKQL (reference sequence). The CDR3 has 14 amino acids. CDR3 DNA (partial): TGTGCCAGCAGCCCGGGACAGGGAGTCCCT. Translation: CASSPGQGVP. The full-length CDR3 reads as CASSPGQGVPEQFF.

This clone was counted only a few times. Mouse germline and gene names are used. With the read ending 4 residues before the CDR3 end, the germline J gene is used to fill in that end. V and J are TRBV13-1 and TRBJ2-1; D perhaps matches TRBD2 (5 bases). This CDR3 spans 14 amino acids. Trimming left V 0 bases short and J 1 base short, with 5 bases between. Germline CDR1 is NSHNY and CDR2 is SYGAGN. The sequenced part of the CDR3 DNA is TGTGCCAGCAGTGATGGACTGAACTATGCT. It translates to CASSDGLNYA. The whole CDR3 protein is CASSDGLNYAEQFF.

This clone turned up a few times. The gene symbols are mouse symbols. Read data end 4 residues before the CDR3 end; the end is taken from the germline J gene. The chain employs TRBV31 and TRBJ2-5, with 8 bases identical to TRBD1. This CDR3 is 13 amino acids long. Germline loops: CDR1 GKSSPN, CDR2 SITVG. The CDR3 sequence: CAWRLTGVDTQYF. Partial CDR3 DNA: TGTGCCTGGAGACTGACAGGGGTGGAC.

For this clone: Any gene name here is a mouse gene name. The read terminates 4 residues ahead of where the CDR3 ends, so the germline J gene completes it. The genes are TRBV19 and TRBJ2-2, with unresolved D. The CDR3 is 15 residues long. Between the trimmed V and J ends, which lost 2 bases and 0 bases, there was a span of 8 bases. Germline loops: CDR1 FNHDT, CDR2 SITEND (reference sequence). Incomplete CDR3 DNA: TGTGCCAGCAGTATCCAGACACCAAACACCGGG. Translated, it gives CASSIQTPNTG. The whole CDR3 protein reads CASSIQTPNTGQLYF.

Note on this clone: Genes and germline come from the mouse. The read ends 4 residues early relative to the CDR3; the germline J gene fills the gap. V usage is TRBV13-1 and J usage is TRBJ1-2, with TRBD1 matching over 10 bases. The germline CDR1 and CDR2 sequences are NSHNY and SYGAGN. The ends lost 4 bases at V and 4 bases at J; junction bases unmatched: 7. CDR3 length: 15 residues. CDR3 residues: CASSRQGARGSDYTF. Partial CDR3 DNA: TGTGCCAGCAGTCGACAGGGGGCGCGGGGCTCC.

This clone was counted between two and nine times. Germline and genes here are mouse. The sequence runs out 3 residues before the end of the CDR3; the remainder is reconstructed from the germline J gene. The rearrangement uses TRBV19 and TRBJ1-6, with D possibly being TRBD1 (6 bases). TRBJ1-6 is an open reading frame, and its role is uncertain. Germline V CDR1 and CDR2: FNHDT, SITEND (reference sequence). There are 15 residues in the CDR3. The V gene lost 2 bases and the J gene lost 6 bases, with 12 bases spanning the gap. CDR3 bases read: TGTGCCAGCAGTATCGGAGGACAGATTAATTCGCCC. Amino acid sequence: CASSIGGQINSP. The full CDR3 sequence reads CASSIGGQINSPLYF.

The sample holds a few counts of this clone. Gene labels here are mouse ones. The DNA ends 4 residues before the CDR3 does, and the rest of the CDR3 is filled in from the germline J gene. V gene TRBV1 combines with J gene TRBJ2-7, with TRBD1 matching over 7 bases. The CDR3 length is 14 residues. Germline CDR1 and CDR2: NSQYPW and LRSPGD (reference sequence). CDR3 amino acids: CTCSADGTEYEQYF. Incomplete CDR3 DNA: TGCACCTGCAGTGCAGACGGGACAGAATAT.